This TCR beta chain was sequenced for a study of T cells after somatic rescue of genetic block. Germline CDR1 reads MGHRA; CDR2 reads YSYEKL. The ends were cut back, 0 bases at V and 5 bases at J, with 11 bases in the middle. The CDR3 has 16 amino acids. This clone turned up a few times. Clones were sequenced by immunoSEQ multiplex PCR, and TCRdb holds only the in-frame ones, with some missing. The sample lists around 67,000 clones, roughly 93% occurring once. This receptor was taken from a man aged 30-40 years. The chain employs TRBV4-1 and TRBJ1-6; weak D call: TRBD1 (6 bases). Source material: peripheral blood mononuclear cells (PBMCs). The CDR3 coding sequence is TGCGCCAGCAGCCAAGAAAGGACAGCCAATAATTCACCCCTCCACTTT. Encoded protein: CASSQERTANNSPLHF.